The 12 T cell receptor beta chains presented below share a single source sample, sequenced in a study of CD8+ T cells in alopecia areata. TCR sequencing used cDNA made by reverse transcription of extracted RNA. Assay used: immunoSEQ multiplex PCR; TCRdb lists only in-frame clones, some missing. In total the sample includes about 110,000 clones, none of them seen once. Sequencing used lesional skin. These TCRs come from a C3H/HeJ mouse with alopecia areata. This strain's MHC haplotype is H2-k.

Concerning this clone: Mouse gene names apply. The read stops 4 residues short of the end of the CDR3; the missing end is completed from the germline J gene. The J gene is TRBJ2-1, the V gene TRBV13-1; the match to TRBD1 covers 9 bases. The germline CDR1 and CDR2 sequences are NSHNY and SYGAGN. Losses at the gene ends were 3 bases for V and 1 base for J; bases not matched to a gene: 5. CDR3 length: 16 amino acids. Incomplete CDR3 DNA: TGTGCCAGCAGTGGTACCGGGACAGGGAACTATGCT. Amino acids: CASSGTGTGNYA. The whole CDR3 protein reads CASSGTGTGNYAEQFF.

A remark on this clone: Gene names follow the mouse nomenclature. The read comes to an end 4 residues before the CDR3 does, leaving the germline J gene to fill in the end. V usage is TRBV13-3 and J usage is TRBJ1-1, with TRBD1 as a possible D gene (6 bases). CDR3 length equals 14 residues. V was pared by 2 bases and J by 4 bases, with 12 bases between. CDR1 is NNHDY and CDR2 is SYVADS in the germline V gene. CDR3 amino acids: CASSDHRVATEVFF. The covered CDR3 bases are TGTGCCAGCAGTGACCACAGGGTCGCCACA.

At least ten counts were recorded for this clone. The TCRdb protein and the DNA translation do not line up at residue 12; the protein shown here was made by translating the DNA. Gene labels here are mouse ones. With the read ending 3 residues before the CDR3 end, the germline J gene is used to fill in that end. J is TRBJ1-6 and V is TRBV13-3; TRBD1 might be the D (6 bases). TRBJ1-6 is an ORF for which the function is uncertain. V was shortened by 2 bases and J by 7 bases, with 13 bases between the two germline ends. This CDR3 region has 15 residues. CDR1 is NNHDY, CDR2 SYVADS, per germline. Incomplete CDR3 DNA: TGTGCCAGCAGTGACTCCGGGACAACAAATTCGCCC. Translated: CASSDSGTTNSP. The whole CDR3 region reads CASSDSGTTNSPLYF.

In its sample, this clone was seen a few times. Mouse gene names and germline throughout. Coverage ceases 4 residues before the CDR3 finishes, and the germline J gene fills in the end. The chain carries TRBV29 and TRBJ1-4; 10 bases match TRBD1. Germline lookup yields CDR1 MSHET and CDR2 SYDVDS. The CDR3 has 17 residues. Trimming removed 5 bases from V and 0 bases from J; junction bases left unmatched: 6. The part of the CDR3 DNA that was read is TGTGCTAGCAGTCAAACCGGGACAGGGGTTTCCAACGAA. Translation gives CASSQTGTGVSNE. The CDR3 in full is CASSQTGTGVSNERLFF.

This clone turned up a few times. Gene names follow the mouse nomenclature. The read terminates 4 residues before the CDR3 end, so the remaining end is supplied by the germline J gene. The J gene is TRBJ2-7, the V gene TRBV3, with 9 bases matching TRBD1. The CDR3 runs 14 residues. The germline V gene encodes CDR1 SNHLY and CDR2 FYNGKV (reference sequence). V was clipped by 1 base and J by 2 bases; unmatched bases: 0. CDR3 bases read: TGTGCCAGCAGCTTAGGGACAGGGGCCTAT. Encoded protein: CASSLGTGAY. The whole CDR3 region reads CASSLGTGAYEQYF.

Note on this clone: Gene names follow the mouse nomenclature. Read coverage stops 4 residues before the CDR3 terminus; the germline J gene supplies the remainder. The rearrangement links TRBV13-3 to TRBJ2-7, with D possibly matching TRBD2 (7 bases). The CDR3 covers 15 residues. Per germline, CDR1 NNHDY and CDR2 SYVADS. The chain's CDR3 is CASSDAGGSGYEQYF. The part of the CDR3 DNA that was read is TGTGCCAGCAGTGATGCGGGGGGCTCCGGTTAT.

Turning to this clone: The gene names here belong to mouse. The read comes to an end 4 residues before the CDR3 does, leaving the germline J gene to fill in the end. V usage is TRBV19 and J usage is TRBJ2-7, with 10 positions matching TRBD2. This CDR3 has 16 amino acids. V dropped 3 bases and J dropped 0; count of bases not matched to a gene: 6. The germline V gene has CDR1 FNHDT and CDR2 SITEND (reference sequence). This chain's CDR3 is CASSTPRLGGSYEQYF. CDR3 DNA (partial): TGTGCCAGCAGTACCCCAAGACTGGGGGGCTCCTAT.

In this sample, this clone turned up a few times. Gene names denote mouse genes. Read sequence stops 4 residues before the CDR3 end, and the germline J gene provides the missing end. The rearrangement joins TRBV16 to TRBJ2-3, with TRBD2 matching over 8 bases. Germline V lookup: CDR1 SGHSA, CDR2 FRNQAP. CDR3 size: 16 residues. Trimming at V came to 5 bases and at J to 1 base, leaving 8 bases not matched to a gene. CDR3 loop: CASSAGLEVGAETLYF. CDR3 DNA, as far as it was read: TGTGCAAGCAGCGCGGGACTGGAAGTGGGTGCAGAA.

Of note for this clone: Genes and germline come from the mouse. The read comes to an end 4 residues before the CDR3 does, leaving the germline J gene to fill in the end. V is TRBV1 and J is TRBJ2-4, with TRBD2 identical over 9 bases. The CDR3 sequence is 19 residues long. The germline V gene has CDR1 NSQYPW and CDR2 LRSPGD (reference sequence). The J segment lost 0 bases and the V segment lost 0 bases, leaving 10 bases of the junction unmatched. The CDR3 sequence is CTCSAEPGTGGPSQNTLYF. The DNA read from the CDR3 is TGCACCTGCAGTGCAGAACCCGGAACTGGGGGGCCTAGTCAAAAC.

Of note for this clone: The listed genes are named as in mouse. CDR3 bases read: TGTGCCAGCAGCTCGGACAGCCCAATTTCCAACGAA. It specifies CASSSDSPISNE. The entire CDR3 sequence reads CASSSDSPISNERLFF. This chain joins TRBV19 and TRBJ1-4; possibly TRBD1 for D (6 bases). The read ends 4 residues before the CDR3 terminus; that terminus is restored from the germline J gene. Trimming took 5 bases from V and 0 from J, leaving 14 bases between them. Germline loops: CDR1 FNHDT, CDR2 SITEND (reference sequence). This CDR3 has 16 amino acids.

This clone was seen a handful of times. Any gene name here is a mouse gene name. The CDR3 end lies 4 residues beyond the end of the read and is filled in from the germline J gene. This chain uses TRBV1 with TRBJ2-2; D call uncertain. The CDR3 covers 14 residues. The germline V gene encodes CDR1 NSQYPW and CDR2 LRSPGD (reference sequence). V was trimmed by 5 bases and J by 1 base, leaving 8 bases between them. CDR3 DNA, as far as it was read: TGCACCTGCAGTCTCGACAAAAACACCGGG. It codes for CTCSLDKNTG. The CDR3, in full, reads CTCSLDKNTGQLYF.

In the case of this clone: These gene names are mouse names. The CDR3 extends 4 residues past the end of the read, so its final part is completed from the germline J gene. The chain uses TRBV1 and TRBJ1-2; D perhaps matches TRBD1 (6 bases). With 3 bases removed from V and 3 bases from J, the gap between germline ends came to 11 bases. CDR1 NSQYPW and CDR2 LRSPGD come from the germline V gene (reference sequence). The CDR3 runs to 14 residues. CDR3 sequence reads: CTCSAAGVDSDYTF. CDR3 DNA, as far as it was read: TGCACCTGCAGTGCCGCAGGGGTGGACTCC.